This T cell receptor (beta chain) was identified in a study of CD8 T cell repertoires and HIV-1 epitope variants. Study-wide context: Each of Twenty-five Gag and Nef epitope peptides stimulated a separate culture. Controls were a CMV, EBV and flu peptide pool, Ebola AY9 negative control, and no-peptide well. Enriched T cells were co-cultured with equal autologous T cell-negative cells. General study findings and limits: Beta chains alone show antigen proliferation, not cytokine profile or function.

Here immunoSEQ multiplex PCR was the method, and the copy in TCRdb shows in-frame clones only, minus some. The sample has 4,000 to 6,000 clones; 55% to 80% are singletons. As regards this clone: Its antigen remains unidentified.

Material: cultured CD8+ T cells derived from PBMCs. This receptor was identified in a male donor with HIV.

The CDR3 reads CASSYFAGDNEQFF. CDR3 DNA: TGTGCCAGCAGTTATTTTGCGGGCGACAATGAGCAGTTCTTC. The V call is TRBV27, the J call TRBJ2-1, with D perhaps matching TRBD2 (5 bases). From germline, CDR1 is MNHEY and CDR2 SMNVEV (reference sequence). This CDR3 contains 14 residues. Between the trimmed V and J ends, which lost 4 bases and 5 bases, there was a span of 12 bases.